This T cell receptor beta chain was found in a study of regulatory T cells in long-lasting Graves disease. Turning to the study itself: Graves' patients, diagnosed recently, had received antithyroid drugs under 3 months. Findings and limits, study-wide: Among the persistent patients, 2,741 public clonotypes were shared, more than the approximately 1,000 shared among new patients.

CDR1 is SGHVS, CDR2 FNYEAQ, per germline. V was cut by 7 bases and J by 6 bases, with 18 bases left in between. The CDR3 is 14 residues long. Arm-PCR of CDR3 regions and iRepertoire HTBI primers were the basis on which TCR beta libraries were built. One entry per CDR3 protein, called by TCRdb with MiXCR from the multiplex PCR reads. This sample has 500,000 or so distinct CDR3 sequences, with roughly 16% found just once. To note about this clonotype: Its specificity is not known.

Time point in this sample: newly diagnosed GD, antithyroid drugs for less than 3 months. RNA from PBMCs was the source of the TCR library. This same sample was also taken into another study, of T cells in Graves' hyperthyroidism and ophthalmopathy. That source reports: Most thyroid-expanded clonotypes above 0.001 were also found in blood.

This specimen consisted of peripheral blood mononuclear cells (PBMCs), obtained at new diagnosis, from a patient treated with antithyroid drugs. The sequence came from a woman aged 35-60 years with Graves disease. The chain couples TRBV7-6 to TRBJ1-1; D is unresolved. The CDR3 sequence: CASTVGRGTAEAFF. CDR3 coding DNA: TGTGCCAGCACAGTCGGACGGGGAACAGCTGAAGCTTTCTTT.